One sample yielded the 24 T cell receptor beta chains listed below, sequenced in a study of breast tumors, draining lymph nodes, adjacent tissues. TCRdb used MiXCR to reprocess the multiplex PCR reads, holding one entry per CDR3 protein. In the table there are around 170,000 distinct CDR3 sequences, about 33% of which are singletons. Breast cancer patients provided tissue from their axillary draining lymph nodes. Specimen: axillary lymph node tissue. Receptor source: a female donor with breast cancer. Some clones in this sample may be carry-over from other donors' samples.

A note on this clonotype: A much larger clone differs by one base, so this may be a read error. The J gene is TRBJ2-2, the V gene TRBV5-1; TRBD1 aligns across 9 bases. Per the germline V gene, CDR1 is SGHRS and CDR2 is YFSETQ. V lost 4 bases, J lost 1 base, and 2 bases stayed unmatched. The CDR3 contains 15 residues. CDR3 protein: CASSKDRGNTGELFF. For the CDR3, the DNA is TGCGCCAGCAGCAAGGACAGGGGGAACACCGGGGAGCTGTTTTTT.

The rearrangement uses TRBV2 and TRBJ2-3, with a tentative D call TRBD1 (7 bases). Trimming removed 4 bases from V and 2 bases from J, with 13 bases in between. Germline V gene lookup returns CDR1 SNHLY and CDR2 FYNNEI. The CDR3 is 15 residues long. The CDR3 DNA is TGTGCCAGCAGTGCAGGGGGGCAGTACACAGATACGCAGTATTTT. This encodes CASSAGGQYTDTQYF.

Details on this clonotype: A read error may be the cause here, since a much bigger clone is one base away. The chain combines TRBV6-2 or TRBV6-3 with TRBJ1-6; D remains ambiguous. The germline V gene has CDR1 MNHEY and CDR2 SVGEGT. The CDR3 extends over 13 amino acids. The CDR3: CASSYRENSPPHF. DNA for the CDR3: TGTGCCAGCAGTTACAGGGAAAATTCACCCCCCCACTTT.

With regard to this clonotype: A much larger clone lies a single base off, so this may be a read error. The CDR3 coding sequence is TGCAGTGCCCCAATAGCGGGAGGTACCTTTGGGGGCCACAATAAGCAGTTCTTC. Translated: CSAPIAGGTFGGHNKQFF. V is TRBV20-1 and J is TRBJ2-1; 10 bases align to TRBD2. The CDR3 sequence is 18 residues long. Germline-derived CDR1 and CDR2 are DFQATT and SNEGSKA (reference sequence).

About this clonotype: This may be a read error, as it is one base from a much larger clone. The chain joins TRBV5-6 to TRBJ2-1; no reliable D call. Trimming took off 1 base at V and 6 bases at J, with 8 bases between the two ends. The CDR3 extends over 13 amino acids. Looked up from germline, CDR1 is SGHDT and CDR2 is YYEEEE. The CDR3 loop is CASSLSRANEQFF. In DNA, the CDR3 is TGTGCCAGCAGCTTGAGCCGGGCCAATGAGCAGTTCTTC. Complete variable domain (other parts from reference TRBV5-6 and TRBJ2-1): DAGVTQSPTHLIKTRGQQVTLRCSPKSGHDTVSWYQQALGQGPQFIFQYYEEEERQRGNFPDRFSGHQFPNYSSELNVNALLLGDSALYLCASSLSRANEQFFGPGTRLTVL.

A single count supports this clonotype. The genes are TRBV19 and TRBJ1-2, with D perhaps TRBD1 (5 bases). Germline lookup yields CDR1 LNHDA and CDR2 SQIVND (reference sequence). Trimming stripped 5 bases from V and 4 bases from J, with 17 bases between. This CDR3 has 15 residues. CDR3: CASSAGGGAGYGYTF. CDR3 bases: TGTGCCAGTAGTGCCGGCGGAGGGGCTGGCTATGGCTACACCTTC.

The rearrangement joins TRBV20-1 to TRBJ1-6, with D possibly TRBD1 on 5 matching bases. CDR1 is DFQATT, CDR2 SNEGSKA, per germline (reference sequence). With 2 bases removed from V and 9 bases from J, the gap between germline ends came to 8 bases. This CDR3 contains 12 residues. The CDR3 coding sequence is TGCAGTGCTAGATTGGGGGGTTCACCCCTCCACTTT. This gives the protein CSARLGGSPLHF.

The chain carries TRBV2 and TRBJ1-2; D is possibly TRBD1 (6 bases). Germline loops: CDR1 SNHLY, CDR2 FYNNEI. V dropped 3 bases and J dropped 4 bases, with 15 bases sitting between them. This CDR3 has 15 amino acids. In DNA, the CDR3 is TGTGCCAGCAGTGATCCCTCGGACAGTGTCTATGGCTACACCTTC. Residues: CASSDPSDSVYGYTF. Filled out from reference TRBV2 and TRBJ1-2, the complete variable domain reads EPEVTQTPSHQVTQMGQEVILRCVPISNHLYFYWYRQILGQKVEFLVSFYNNEISEKSEIFDDQFSVERPDGSNFTLKIRSTKLEDSAMYFCASSDPSDSVYGYTFGSGTRLTVV.

Concerning this clonotype itself: The CDR3 end shows no conserved phenylalanine or tryptophan, and so a read error is likely. The V call is TRBV9, the J call TRBJ2-7; D uncertain. The CDR3 sequence is 13 residues long. Trimming took off 4 bases at V and 2 bases at J, with 10 bases between the two ends. Germline lookup yields CDR1 SGDLS and CDR2 YYNGEE. The CDR3 here is CASSFPEAYEQYS. In DNA, the CDR3 is TGTGCCAGCAGCTTCCCGGAAGCCTACGAGCAGTACTCC.

Points on this clonotype: A much larger clone differs by one base, so this may be a read error. The chain couples TRBV5-1 to TRBJ2-7; D tentatively reads TRBD1 or TRBD2 (6 bases each). The CDR3 covers 17 residues. Looked up from germline, CDR1 is SGHRS and CDR2 is YFSETQ. CDR3 DNA sequence: TGCGACAGCAGCCTGAGGGGGGTGGACAGAGTCTCCTACGAGCAGTACTTC. Translation gives CDSSLRGVDRVSYEQYF.

This clonotype was picked up many times. The gene calls are TRBV15 and TRBJ1-4; D is ambiguous. This CDR3 has 16 amino acids. The germline CDR1 and CDR2 sequences are LNHNV and YYDKDF (reference sequence). With 0 bases removed from V and 1 base from J, the gap between germline ends came to 9 bases. CDR3: CATSRDHVRTNEKLFF. CDR3 in DNA: TGTGCCACCAGCAGAGATCACGTGAGAACTAATGAAAAACTGTTTTTT.

V gene TRBV27 combines with J gene TRBJ2-3, with 11 nucleotides matching TRBD1. This CDR3 spans 13 amino acids. Germline CDR1 MNHEY, CDR2 SMNVEV (reference sequence). Losses at the gene ends were 10 bases for V and 2 bases for J; bases not matched to a gene: 2. DNA for the CDR3: TGTGCCATCGGACAGGGGGCCACAGATACGCAGTATTTT. Its protein product is CAIGQGATDTQYF.

At least ten counts were recorded for this clonotype. This rearrangement joins TRBV18 to TRBJ2-7; 7 bases align to TRBD1. There are 14 residues in the CDR3. V shed 3 bases, J shed 4 bases, and the junction held 6 bases outside the gene matches. Germline V CDR1 and CDR2: KGHSH, LQKENI. This chain's CDR3 is CASSPRQGVYEQYF. CDR3 DNA: TGTGCCAGCTCACCGCGGCAGGGGGTGTACGAGCAGTACTTC.

The chain couples TRBV28 to TRBJ2-5, with TRBD1 matching 10 bases. This CDR3 is built from 15 residues. Germline V gene data show CDR1 as MDHEN and CDR2 as SYDVKM. The trim removed 6 bases at V and 5 bases at J, leaving 9 bases unmatched. In DNA form, the CDR3 reads TGTGCCAGCAGAACCAGGACAGGGGGTTGGGAGACCCAGTACTTC. Protein: CASRTRTGGWETQYF.

This clonotype was detected many times. The chain uses TRBV25-1 and TRBJ2-7; 8 bases match TRBD2. Germline V gene lookup returns CDR1 MGHDK and CDR2 SYGVNS. J was trimmed by 0 bases and V by 1 base; bases with no gene match: 14. The CDR3 extends over 19 amino acids. This chain's CDR3 is CASSESSGLVIDASYEQYF. The DNA of the CDR3 is TGTGCCAGCAGTGAATCGTCGGGACTAGTTATTGATGCCTCCTACGAGCAGTACTTC.

A word on this clonotype: At one end the junction does not follow the germline gene, possibly because of a read error. V usage is TRBV10-3 and J usage is TRBJ2-6; 7 nucleotides line up with TRBD2. Germline values: CDR1 ENHRY, CDR2 SYGVKD. CDR3 length: 14 amino acids. The CDR3 reads CAISESGGLGTEAF. In DNA form, the CDR3 reads TGTGCCATCAGTGAGTCGGGGGGGTTAGGCACTGAAGCTTTC.

Of note for this clonotype: This may come from a read error, since a much larger clone is one base off. This chain joins TRBV20-1 and TRBJ1-2; D ambiguous. This CDR3 has 13 residues. Per the germline V gene, CDR1 is DFQATT and CDR2 is SNEGSKA (reference sequence). CDR3 bases: TGCAGTGCTGGGCAGGAGTCAGACTATGCCTACACCTTC. It yields the protein CSAGQESDYAYTF.

The chain combines TRBV7-2 with TRBJ1-5; D may be TRBD1 (5 bases). Germline V CDR1 and CDR2: SGHTA, FQGNSA. The CDR3 has 14 residues. With 3 bases removed from V and 14 bases from J, the gap between germline ends came to 20 bases. The CDR3 sequence: CASSFAGGPAYEHF. The CDR3 DNA sequence: TGTGCCAGCAGCTTCGCGGGGGGACCAGCCTACGAGCATTTT.

This clonotype was found many times. This sequence joins TRBV7-8 and TRBJ2-7; D possibly matches TRBD1 or TRBD2 (5 bases each). The germline V gene has CDR1 SGHVS and CDR2 FQNEAQ. V shed 3 bases and J shed 6 bases, with 9 bases lying between them. The length of the CDR3 is 12 residues. CDR3 sequence reads: CASSFGAAEQYF. CDR3 nucleotide sequence: TGTGCCAGCAGCTTCGGGGCTGCCGAGCAGTACTTC.

This clonotype was detected many times. The rearrangement uses TRBV9 and TRBJ1-6; 8 bases align to TRBD1. The length of the CDR3 is 13 residues. Trimming cost V 6 bases and J 5 bases; bases outside gene matches: 1. Per the germline V gene, CDR1 is SGDLS and CDR2 is YYNGEE. CDR3 residues: CASNRGDNSPLHF. CDR3 nucleotides: TGTGCCAGCAACAGGGGGGATAATTCACCCCTCCACTTT.

This clonotype has a count of ten or more. V and J are TRBV12-3 or TRBV12-4 and TRBJ2-5; D not certain. The CDR3 runs 13 residues. V lost 3 bases and J lost 2, with 7 bases in between. CDR3: CASSFLLQETQYF. The CDR3 nucleotides read TGTGCCAGCAGTTTCTTGTTACAAGAGACCCAGTACTTC.

On this clonotype itself: Possible read error: a much larger clone is one base away. The rearrangement uses TRBV5-6 and TRBJ2-1; a possible D gene is TRBD2 (6 bases). CDR1 is SGHDT and CDR2 is YYEEEE in the germline V gene. The CDR3 covers 14 residues. This CDR3 is CASSRLGSYNKQFF. In nucleotides, the CDR3 is TGTGCCAGCAGCCGACTAGGTTCCTACAATAAGCAGTTCTTC.

Ten or more counts support this clonotype. The V and J genes are TRBV7-9 and TRBJ2-1, with TRBD2 matching 12 bases. CDR3 length equals 16 residues. Trimming took 7 bases from V and 3 from J; bases not matched to a gene: 7. Germline CDR1 SEHNR, CDR2 FQNEAQ (reference sequence). This chain's CDR3 is CASTPSTSGSYNEQFF. The CDR3 nucleotides are TGTGCCAGCACTCCCTCGACTAGCGGGAGCTACAATGAGCAGTTCTTC.

This clonotype was found a few times. A much larger clone is a single base away; this may be a read error. The conserved phenylalanine or tryptophan is not found at the CDR3 terminus, so this likely reflects a read error. V gene TRBV7-2 combines with J gene TRBJ2-1; the D gene is possibly TRBD2 (6 bases). The CDR3 has 14 residues. CDR1 and CDR2 from the germline V gene are SGHTA and FQGNSA. Trimming removed 4 bases from V and 5 bases from J, with 12 bases in between. This chain's CDR3 is CASSYVREDNEQFL. The DNA of the CDR3 is TGTGCCAGCAGCTACGTGCGGGAAGACAATGAGCAGTTCCTC.